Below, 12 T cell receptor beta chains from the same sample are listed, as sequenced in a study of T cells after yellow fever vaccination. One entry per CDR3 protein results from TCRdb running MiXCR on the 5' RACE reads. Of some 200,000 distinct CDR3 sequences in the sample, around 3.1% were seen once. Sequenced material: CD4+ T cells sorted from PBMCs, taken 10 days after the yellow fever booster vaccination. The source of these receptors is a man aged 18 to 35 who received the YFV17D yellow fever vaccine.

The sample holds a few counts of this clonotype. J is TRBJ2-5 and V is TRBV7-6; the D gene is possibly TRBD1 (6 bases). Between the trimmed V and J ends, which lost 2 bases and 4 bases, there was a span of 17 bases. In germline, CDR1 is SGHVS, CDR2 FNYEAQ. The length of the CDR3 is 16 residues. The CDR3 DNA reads TGTGCCAGCAGCTTAAACACAGGGAGTCTAGGAGAGACCCAGTACTTC. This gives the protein CASSLNTGSLGETQYF.

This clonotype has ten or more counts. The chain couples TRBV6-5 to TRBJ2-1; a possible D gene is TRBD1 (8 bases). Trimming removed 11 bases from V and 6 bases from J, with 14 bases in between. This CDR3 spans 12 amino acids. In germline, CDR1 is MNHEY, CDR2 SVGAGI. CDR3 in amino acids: CAPTGGGNEQFF. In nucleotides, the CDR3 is TGTGCCCCCACAGGGGGGGGCAATGAGCAGTTCTTC.

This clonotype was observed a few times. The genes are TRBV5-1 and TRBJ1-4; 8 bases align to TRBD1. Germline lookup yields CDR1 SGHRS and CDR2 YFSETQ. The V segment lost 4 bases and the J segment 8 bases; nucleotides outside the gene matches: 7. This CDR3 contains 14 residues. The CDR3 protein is CASSRTGNREKLFF. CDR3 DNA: TGCGCCAGCAGCCGGACAGGGAATCGGGAAAAACTGTTTTTT.

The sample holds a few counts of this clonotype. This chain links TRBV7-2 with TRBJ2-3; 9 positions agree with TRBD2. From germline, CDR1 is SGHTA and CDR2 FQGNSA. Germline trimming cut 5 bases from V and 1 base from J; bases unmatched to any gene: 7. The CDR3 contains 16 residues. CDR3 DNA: TGTGCCAGCAGCATACAAGCGGGGGGTCGCACAGATACGCAGTATTTT. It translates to CASSIQAGGRTDTQYF.

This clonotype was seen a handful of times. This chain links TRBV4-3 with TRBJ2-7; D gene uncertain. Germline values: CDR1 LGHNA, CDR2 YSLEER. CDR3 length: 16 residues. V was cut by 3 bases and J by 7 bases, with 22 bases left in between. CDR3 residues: CASSHGWATGVGEQYF. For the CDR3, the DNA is TGCGCCAGCAGCCACGGATGGGCCACCGGCGTCGGGGAGCAGTACTTC.

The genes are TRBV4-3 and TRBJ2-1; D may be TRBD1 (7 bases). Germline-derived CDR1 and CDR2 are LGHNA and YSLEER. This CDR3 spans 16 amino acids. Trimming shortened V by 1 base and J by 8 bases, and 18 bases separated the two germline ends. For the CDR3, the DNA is TGCGCCAGCAGCCAAGGACAGGGAGGTCGGGGGTATGAGCAGTTCTTC. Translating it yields CASSQGQGGRGYEQFF.

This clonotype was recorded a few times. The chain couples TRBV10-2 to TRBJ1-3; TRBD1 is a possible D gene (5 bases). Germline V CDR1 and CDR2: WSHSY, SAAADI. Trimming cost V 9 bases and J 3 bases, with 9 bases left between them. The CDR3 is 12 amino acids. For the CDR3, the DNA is TGCGCCAGTCGGGACTATGGAAACACCATATATTTT. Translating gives CASRDYGNTIYF.

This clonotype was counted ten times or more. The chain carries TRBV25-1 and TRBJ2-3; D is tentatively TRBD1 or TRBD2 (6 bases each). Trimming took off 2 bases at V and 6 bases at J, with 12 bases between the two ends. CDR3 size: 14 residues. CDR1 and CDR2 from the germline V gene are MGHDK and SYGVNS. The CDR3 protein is CASSEGGGRDTQYF. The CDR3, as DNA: TGTGCCAGCAGTGAAGGTGGGGGGCGCGATACGCAGTATTTT.

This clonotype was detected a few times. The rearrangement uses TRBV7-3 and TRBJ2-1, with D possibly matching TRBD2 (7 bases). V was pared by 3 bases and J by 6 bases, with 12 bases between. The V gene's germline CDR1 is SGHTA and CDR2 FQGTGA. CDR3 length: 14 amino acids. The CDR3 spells CASSLGGRVNEQFF. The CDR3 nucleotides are TGTGCCAGCAGCTTGGGGGGGCGTGTCAATGAGCAGTTCTTC. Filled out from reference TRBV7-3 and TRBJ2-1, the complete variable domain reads GAGVSQTPSNKVTEKGKYVELRCDPISGHTALYWYRQSLGQGPEFLIYFQGTGAADDSGLPNDRFFAVRPEGSVSTLKIQRTERGDSAVYLCASSLGGRVNEQFFGPGTRLTVL.

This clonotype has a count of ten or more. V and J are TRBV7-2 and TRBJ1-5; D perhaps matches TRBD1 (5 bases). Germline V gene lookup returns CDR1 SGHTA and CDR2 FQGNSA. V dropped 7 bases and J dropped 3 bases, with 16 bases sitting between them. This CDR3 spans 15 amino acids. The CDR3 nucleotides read TGTGCCAGCACTCAATTCGGGACGGCCAATCAGCCCCAGCATTTT. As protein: CASTQFGTANQPQHF.

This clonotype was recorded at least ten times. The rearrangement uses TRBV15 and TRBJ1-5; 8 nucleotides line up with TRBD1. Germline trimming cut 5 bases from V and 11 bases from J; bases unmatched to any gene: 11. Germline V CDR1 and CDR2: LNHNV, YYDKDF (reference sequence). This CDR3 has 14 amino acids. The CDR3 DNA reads TGTGCCACCAGCCCCGGACAGGGCCTAAGGACCCAGCATTTT. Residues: CATSPGQGLRTQHF.

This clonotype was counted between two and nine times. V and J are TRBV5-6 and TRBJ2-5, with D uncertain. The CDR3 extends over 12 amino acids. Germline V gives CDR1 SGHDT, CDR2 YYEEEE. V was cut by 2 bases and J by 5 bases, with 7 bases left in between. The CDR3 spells CASSFFTETQYF. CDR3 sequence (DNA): TGTGCCAGCAGCTTCTTTACGGAGACCCAGTACTTC. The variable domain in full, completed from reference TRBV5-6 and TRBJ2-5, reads DAGVTQSPTHLIKTRGQQVTLRCSPKSGHDTVSWYQQALGQGPQFIFQYYEEEERQRGNFPDRFSGHQFPNYSSELNVNALLLGDSALYLCASSFFTETQYFGPGTRLLVL.